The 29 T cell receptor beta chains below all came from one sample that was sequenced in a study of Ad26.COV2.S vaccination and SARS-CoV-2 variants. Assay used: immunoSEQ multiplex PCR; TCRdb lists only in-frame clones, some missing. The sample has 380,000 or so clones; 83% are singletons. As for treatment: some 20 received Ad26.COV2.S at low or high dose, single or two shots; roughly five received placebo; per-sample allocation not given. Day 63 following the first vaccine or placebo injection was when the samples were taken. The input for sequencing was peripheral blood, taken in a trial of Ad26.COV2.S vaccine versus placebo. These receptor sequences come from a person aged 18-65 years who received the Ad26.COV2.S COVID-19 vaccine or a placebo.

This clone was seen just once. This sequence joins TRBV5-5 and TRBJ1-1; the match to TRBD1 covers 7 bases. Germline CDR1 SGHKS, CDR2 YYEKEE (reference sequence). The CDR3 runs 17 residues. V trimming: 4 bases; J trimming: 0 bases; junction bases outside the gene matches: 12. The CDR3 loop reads CASSRDLLGQLNTEAFF. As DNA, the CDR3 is TGTGCCAGCAGCAGGGACCTGCTGGGACAGCTGAACACTGAAGCTTTCTTT.

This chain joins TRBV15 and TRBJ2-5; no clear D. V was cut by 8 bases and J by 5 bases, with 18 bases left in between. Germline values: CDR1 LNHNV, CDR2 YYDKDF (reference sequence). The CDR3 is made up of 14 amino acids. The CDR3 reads CATGRDRKRETQYF. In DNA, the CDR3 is TGTGCCACCGGGCGAGACCGCAAAAGGGAGACCCAGTACTTC.

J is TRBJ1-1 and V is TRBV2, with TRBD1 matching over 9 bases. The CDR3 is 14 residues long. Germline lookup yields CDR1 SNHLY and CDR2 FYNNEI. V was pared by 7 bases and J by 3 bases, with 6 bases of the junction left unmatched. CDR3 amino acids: CASTGTGKYTEAFF. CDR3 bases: TGTGCCAGCACCGGGACAGGGAAGTACACTGAAGCTTTCTTT. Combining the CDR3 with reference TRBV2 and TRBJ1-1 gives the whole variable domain EPEVTQTPSHQVTQMGQEVILRCVPISNHLYFYWYRQILGQKVEFLVSFYNNEISEKSEIFDDQFSVERPDGSNFTLKIRSTKLEDSAMYFCASTGTGKYTEAFFGQGTRLTVV.

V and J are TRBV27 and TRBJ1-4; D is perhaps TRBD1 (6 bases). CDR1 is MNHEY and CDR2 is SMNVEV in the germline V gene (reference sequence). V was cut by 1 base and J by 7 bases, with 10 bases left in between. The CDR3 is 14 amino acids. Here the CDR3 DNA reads TGTGCCAGCAGTTTATGGGGGCGCGGTGAAAAACTGTTTTTT. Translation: CASSLWGRGEKLFF.

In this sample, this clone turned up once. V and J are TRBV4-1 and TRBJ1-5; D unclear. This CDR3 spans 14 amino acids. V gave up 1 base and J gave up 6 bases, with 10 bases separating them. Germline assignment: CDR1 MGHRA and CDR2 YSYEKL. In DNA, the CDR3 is TGCGCCAGCAGCCAAGTAGTAACCCCTCAGCCCCAGCATTTT. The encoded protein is CASSQVVTPQPQHF.

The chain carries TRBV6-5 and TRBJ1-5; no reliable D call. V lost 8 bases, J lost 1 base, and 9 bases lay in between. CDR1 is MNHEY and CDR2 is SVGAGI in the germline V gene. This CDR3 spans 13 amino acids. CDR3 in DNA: TGTGCCAGCTCGGACGGGAGCAATCAGCCCCAGCATTTT. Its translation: CASSDGSNQPQHF.

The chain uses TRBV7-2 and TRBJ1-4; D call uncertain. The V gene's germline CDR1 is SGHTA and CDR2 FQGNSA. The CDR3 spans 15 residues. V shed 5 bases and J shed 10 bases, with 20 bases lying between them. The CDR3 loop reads CASSPPQSPAGKLFF. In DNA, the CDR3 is TGTGCCAGCAGCCCCCCTCAGTCCCCAGCGGGAAAACTGTTTTTT. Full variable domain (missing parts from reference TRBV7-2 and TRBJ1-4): GAGVSQSPSNKVTEKGKDVELRCDPISGHTALYWYRQSLGQGLEFLIYFQGNSAPDKSGLPSDRFSAERTGGSVSTLTIQRTQQEDSAVYLCASSPPQSPAGKLFFGSGTQLSVL.

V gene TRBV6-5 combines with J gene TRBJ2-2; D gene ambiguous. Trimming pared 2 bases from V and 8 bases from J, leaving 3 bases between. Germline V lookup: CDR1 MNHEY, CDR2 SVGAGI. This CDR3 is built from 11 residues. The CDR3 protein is CASSYGGELFF. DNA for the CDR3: TGTGCCAGCAGTTACGGTGGGGAGCTGTTTTTT.

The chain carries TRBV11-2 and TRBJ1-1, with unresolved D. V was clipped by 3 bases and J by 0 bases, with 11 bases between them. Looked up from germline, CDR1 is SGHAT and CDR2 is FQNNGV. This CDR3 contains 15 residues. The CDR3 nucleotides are TGTGCCAGCAGCTTTTCCGGGAGGGTGAACACTGAAGCTTTCTTT. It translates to CASSFSGRVNTEAFF. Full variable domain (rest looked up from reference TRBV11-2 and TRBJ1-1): EAGVAQSPRYKIIEKRQSVAFWCNPISGHATLYWYQQILGQGPKLLIQFQNNGVVDDSQLPKDRFSAERLKGVDSTLKIQPAKLEDSAVYLCASSFSGRVNTEAFFGQGTRLTVV.

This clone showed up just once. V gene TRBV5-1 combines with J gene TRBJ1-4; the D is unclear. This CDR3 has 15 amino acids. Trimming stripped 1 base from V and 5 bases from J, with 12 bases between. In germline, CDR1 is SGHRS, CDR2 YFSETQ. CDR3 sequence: CASSLSGPRNEKLFF. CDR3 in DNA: TGCGCCAGCAGCTTGAGCGGACCGAGAAATGAAAAACTGTTTTTT.

CDR3 nucleotide sequence: TGTGCCAGTAGAAGAACCTCCGGGACAAGGAATCAGCCCCAGCATTTT. Its translation: CASRRTSGTRNQPQHF. The chain employs TRBV19 and TRBJ1-5; D perhaps matches TRBD1 (6 bases). V was clipped by 6 bases and J by 4 bases, with 19 bases between them. The CDR3 sequence is 16 residues long. The germline gives CDR1 LNHDA, CDR2 SQIVND (reference sequence).

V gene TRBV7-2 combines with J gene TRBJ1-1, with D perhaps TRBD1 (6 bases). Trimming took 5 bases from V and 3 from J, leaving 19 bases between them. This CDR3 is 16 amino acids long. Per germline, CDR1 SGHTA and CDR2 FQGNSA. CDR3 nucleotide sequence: TGTGCCAGCAGCCCCCAAGCCCGGGGGCAGGACACTGAAGCTTTCTTT. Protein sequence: CASSPQARGQDTEAFF.

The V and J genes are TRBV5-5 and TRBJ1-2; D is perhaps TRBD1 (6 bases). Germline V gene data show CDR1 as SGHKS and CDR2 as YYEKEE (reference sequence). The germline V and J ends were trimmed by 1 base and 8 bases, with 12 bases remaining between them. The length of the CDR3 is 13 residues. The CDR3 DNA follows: TGTGCCAGCAGCTTGTGGACAGTGGGGGGCTACACCTTC. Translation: CASSLWTVGGYTF.

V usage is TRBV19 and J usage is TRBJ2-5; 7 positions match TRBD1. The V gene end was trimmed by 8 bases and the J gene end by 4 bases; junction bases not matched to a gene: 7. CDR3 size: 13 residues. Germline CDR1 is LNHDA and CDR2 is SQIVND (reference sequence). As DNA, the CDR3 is TGTGCCAGTTGTGACAGGGACGTAGAGACCCAGTACTTC. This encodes CASCDRDVETQYF.

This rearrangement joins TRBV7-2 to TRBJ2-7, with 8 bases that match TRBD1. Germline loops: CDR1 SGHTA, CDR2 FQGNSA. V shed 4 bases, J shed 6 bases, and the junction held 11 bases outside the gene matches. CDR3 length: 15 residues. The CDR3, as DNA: TGTGCCAGCAGCTGGTTGACAGGGGCGGGTAGCGAGCAGTACTTC. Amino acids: CASSWLTGAGSEQYF.

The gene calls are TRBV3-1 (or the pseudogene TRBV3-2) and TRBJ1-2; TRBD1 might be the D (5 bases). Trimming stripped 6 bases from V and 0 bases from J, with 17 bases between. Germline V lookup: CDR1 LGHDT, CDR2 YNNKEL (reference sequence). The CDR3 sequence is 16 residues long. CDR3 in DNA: TGTGCCAGCAGTGCCCCGGGACGGGAAGCTAACTATGGCTACACCTTC. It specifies CASSAPGREANYGYTF.

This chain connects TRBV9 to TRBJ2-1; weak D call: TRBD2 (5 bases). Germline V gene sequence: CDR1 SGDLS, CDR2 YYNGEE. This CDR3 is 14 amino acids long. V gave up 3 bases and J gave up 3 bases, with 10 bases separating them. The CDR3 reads CASSDLAGYNEQFF. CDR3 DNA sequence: TGTGCCAGCAGCGATTTGGCGGGCTACAATGAGCAGTTCTTC.

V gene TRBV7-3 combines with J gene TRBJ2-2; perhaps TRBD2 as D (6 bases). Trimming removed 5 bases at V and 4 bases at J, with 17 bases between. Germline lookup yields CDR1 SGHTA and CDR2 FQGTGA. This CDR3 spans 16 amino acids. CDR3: CASSLMGLAVTGELFF. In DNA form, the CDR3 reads TGTGCCAGCAGCCTTATGGGACTGGCTGTCACCGGGGAGCTGTTTTTT.

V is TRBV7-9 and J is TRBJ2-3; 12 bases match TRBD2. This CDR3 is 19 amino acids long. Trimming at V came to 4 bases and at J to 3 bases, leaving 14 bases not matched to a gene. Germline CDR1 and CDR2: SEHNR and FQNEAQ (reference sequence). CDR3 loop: CASSSRTSGEGKMTDTQYF. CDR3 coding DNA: TGTGCCAGCAGCTCAAGGACTAGCGGGGAAGGGAAAATGACAGATACGCAGTATTTT.

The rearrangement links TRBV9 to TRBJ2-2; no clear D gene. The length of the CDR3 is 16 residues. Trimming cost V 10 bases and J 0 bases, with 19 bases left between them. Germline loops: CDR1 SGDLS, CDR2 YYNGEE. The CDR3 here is CAFIPTSTSNTGELFF. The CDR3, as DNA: TGTGCCTTTATTCCTACTTCGACATCGAACACCGGGGAGCTGTTTTTT. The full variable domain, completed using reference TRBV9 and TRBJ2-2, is DSGVTQTPKHLITATGQRVTLRCSPRSGDLSVYWYQQSLDQGLQFLIQYYNGEERAKGNILERFSAQQFPDLHSELNLSSLELGDSALYFCAFIPTSTSNTGELFFGEGSRLTVL.

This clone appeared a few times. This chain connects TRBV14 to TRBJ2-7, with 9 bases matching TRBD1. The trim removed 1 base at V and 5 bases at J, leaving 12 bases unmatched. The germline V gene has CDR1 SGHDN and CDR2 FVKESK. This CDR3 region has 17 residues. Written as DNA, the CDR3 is TGTGCCAGCAGCCAAGGGAACACAGGGGGCTTTAGGGACGAGCAGTACTTC. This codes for CASSQGNTGGFRDEQYF.

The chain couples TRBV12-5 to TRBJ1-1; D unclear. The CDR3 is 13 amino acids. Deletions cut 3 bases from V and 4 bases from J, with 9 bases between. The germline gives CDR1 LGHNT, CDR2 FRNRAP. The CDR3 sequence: CASGLEASTEAFF. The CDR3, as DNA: TGTGCTAGTGGTTTAGAGGCGAGCACTGAAGCTTTCTTT.

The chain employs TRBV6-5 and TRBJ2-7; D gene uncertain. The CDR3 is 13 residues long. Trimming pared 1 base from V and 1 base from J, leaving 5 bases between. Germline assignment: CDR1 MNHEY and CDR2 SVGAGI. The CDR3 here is CASSYYLSYEQYF. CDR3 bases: TGTGCCAGCAGTTACTACTTGTCCTACGAGCAGTACTTC.

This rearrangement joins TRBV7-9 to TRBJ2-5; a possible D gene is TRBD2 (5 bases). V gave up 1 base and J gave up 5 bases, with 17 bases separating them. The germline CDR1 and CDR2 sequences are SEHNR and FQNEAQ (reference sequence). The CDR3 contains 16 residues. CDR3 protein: CASSLGSLAVLETQYF. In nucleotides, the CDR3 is TGTGCCAGCAGCTTAGGGTCTCTAGCAGTTTTGGAGACCCAGTACTTC.

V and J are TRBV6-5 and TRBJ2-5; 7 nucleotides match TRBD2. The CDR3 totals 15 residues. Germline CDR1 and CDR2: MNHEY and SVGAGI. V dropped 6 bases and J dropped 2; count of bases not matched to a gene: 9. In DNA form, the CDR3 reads TGTGCCAGCAGGCGGGGAGGGGCGAGGCAAGAGACCCAGTACTTC. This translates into CASRRGGARQETQYF.

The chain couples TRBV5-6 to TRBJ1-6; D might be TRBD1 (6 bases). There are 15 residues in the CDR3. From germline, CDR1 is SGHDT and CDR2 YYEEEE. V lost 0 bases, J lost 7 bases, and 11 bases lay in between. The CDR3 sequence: CASSLGTAFNSPLHF. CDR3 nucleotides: TGTGCCAGCAGCTTGGGGACAGCTTTCAATTCACCCCTCCACTTT.

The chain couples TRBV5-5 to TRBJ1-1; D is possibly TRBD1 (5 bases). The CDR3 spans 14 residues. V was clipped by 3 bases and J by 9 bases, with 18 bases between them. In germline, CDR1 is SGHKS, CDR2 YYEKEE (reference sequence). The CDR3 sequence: CASSWGTAEIKAFF. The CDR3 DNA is TGTGCCAGCAGCTGGGGCACAGCGGAAATTAAAGCTTTCTTT.

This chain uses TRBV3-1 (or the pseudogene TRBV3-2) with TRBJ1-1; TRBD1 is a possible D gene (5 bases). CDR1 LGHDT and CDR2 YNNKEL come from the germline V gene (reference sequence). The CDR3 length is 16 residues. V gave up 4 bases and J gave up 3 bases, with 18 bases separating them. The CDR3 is CASSLRQLVRDTEAFF. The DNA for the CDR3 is TGTGCCAGCAGCCTCCGACAGCTTGTTAGGGACACTGAAGCTTTCTTT.

CDR3 nucleotides: TGTGCCAGCAGTTTTAGGCCCACGCCCCAGCATTTT. This translates into CASSFRPTPQHF. The genes are TRBV12-3 or TRBV12-4 and TRBJ1-5; no clear D. The CDR3 has 12 amino acids. V dropped 3 bases and J dropped 9 bases, with 9 bases sitting between them.